The T cell receptor beta chain described here comes from a study of shared clonotypes between healthy human individuals. Study at large: Each donor had three CD4 naive, three CD4 memory, two CD8 naive and one CD8 memory plate.

As for this clone: The antigen remains unidentified.

Investigators divided CD4+ cells into CD45RA+ naive and CD45RA-negative memory subsets. Overall study results and limits: A generally larger estimated richness was seen in naive subsets than in memory subsets.

Every subset's genomic DNA went evenly onto several immunoSEQ plates. Produced via immunoSEQ multiplex PCR; TCRdb's table is partial and in-frame only. The profile shows 2.5 million or so clones, 85% to 95% of them singletons. With 3 bases clipped from V and 4 bases from J, the junction kept 4 bases outside the gene matches. The CDR3 has 16 residues. CDR1 SGDLS and CDR2 YYNGEE come from the germline V gene. Sequenced: naive CD4+ T cells sorted from blood. Subset denoted: CD45RA+ positively selected. The origin of this receptor is a man aged 18 to 35 in good health. V usage is TRBV9 and J usage is TRBJ2-2; the match to TRBD2 covers 12 bases. The CDR3 nucleotides are TGTGCCAGCAGCGCCGGACTAGCGGGACTCACCGGGGAGCTGTTTTTT. The encoded protein is CASSAGLAGLTGELFF.